A single sample gave rise to the 4 T cell receptor beta chains below, sequenced in a study of patients and donors after allogeneic stem cell transplantation. TCRdb recomputed calls from the RT-PCR reads with MiXCR, one row per CDR3 protein. The profile shows a few hundred thousand distinct CDR3 sequences, about 38% of them singletons. Input material: blood, either unsorted or a sorted T cell fraction (not recorded which). The receptors derive from a human donor who was either an allogeneic HSCT recipient or a stem cell or donor lymphocyte infusion donor (not recorded which). It is not recorded whose cells these are; they may come from a transplant donor.

The V call is TRBV23-1, the J call TRBJ1-6; D ambiguous. TRBV23-1 is assigned to the ORF class and has an uncertain function. V shed 4 bases and J shed 10 bases, with 11 bases lying between them. This CDR3 has 13 amino acids. The CDR3: CASSRQFNSPLHF. The DNA for the CDR3 is TGCGCCAGCAGTCGGCAATTCAACTCACCCCTCCACTTT.

This clonotype was seen only a few times. This chain links TRBV20-1 with TRBJ1-4, with a possible D match to TRBD1 (6 bases). This CDR3 has 17 amino acids. V was trimmed by 1 base and J by 3 bases, leaving 18 bases between them. Germline loops: CDR1 DFQATT, CDR2 SNEGSKA (reference sequence). Written as DNA, the CDR3 is TGCAGTGCTAGAGTAACGTCAAAGGGGGTCTCTAATGAAAAACTGTTTTTT. It is translated as CSARVTSKGVSNEKLFF.

Only a few counts were recorded for this clonotype. The rearrangement links TRBV12-3 or TRBV12-4 to TRBJ1-3; D gene ambiguous. V lost 7 bases to trimming and J lost 0 bases, with 10 bases between them. This CDR3 is 14 amino acids long. The CDR3 DNA reads as TGTGCCAGCACCCTGGGAGTCTCTGGAAACACCATATATTTT. Protein product: CASTLGVSGNTIYF.

This clonotype came up a few times. The gene calls are TRBV11-1 and TRBJ1-1, with D possibly matching TRBD1 (6 bases). Germline values: CDR1 SGHAT, CDR2 FQDESV (reference sequence). V lost 4 bases and J lost 2, with 14 bases in between. The CDR3 extends over 15 amino acids. The CDR3 sequence: CASSSWDIENTEAFF. The DNA for the CDR3 is TGTGCCAGCAGCTCCTGGGACATAGAAAACACTGAAGCTTTCTTT.